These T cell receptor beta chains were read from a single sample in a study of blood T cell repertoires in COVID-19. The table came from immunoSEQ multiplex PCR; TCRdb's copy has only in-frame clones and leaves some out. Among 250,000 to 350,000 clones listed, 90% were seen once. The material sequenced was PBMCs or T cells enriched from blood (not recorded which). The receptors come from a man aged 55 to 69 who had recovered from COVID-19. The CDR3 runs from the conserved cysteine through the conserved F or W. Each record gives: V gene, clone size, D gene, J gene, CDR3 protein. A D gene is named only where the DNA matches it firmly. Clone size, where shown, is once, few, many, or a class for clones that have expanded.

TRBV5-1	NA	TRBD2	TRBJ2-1	CASSPTSGMVNEQFF
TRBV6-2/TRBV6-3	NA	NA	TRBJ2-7	CASSVSGYEQYF
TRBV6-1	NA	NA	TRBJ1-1	CASSEGGGAVAFF
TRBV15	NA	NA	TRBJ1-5	CATSRDSHFGQPQHF
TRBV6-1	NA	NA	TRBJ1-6	CASSETGSYSYNSPLHF
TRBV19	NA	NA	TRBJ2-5	CASSEAGRPKTQYF
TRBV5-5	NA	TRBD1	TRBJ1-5	CASSGTGGQPQHF
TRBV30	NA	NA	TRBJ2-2	CARRGAGTIEGTGELFF
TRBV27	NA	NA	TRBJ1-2	CASSPRLTVGYGYTF
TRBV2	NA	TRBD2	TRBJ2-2	CASSVAGGGELFF
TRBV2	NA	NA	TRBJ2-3	CASSAYRDTQYF
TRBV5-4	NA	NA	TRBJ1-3	CASSPGSDTIYF
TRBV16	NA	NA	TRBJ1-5	CASSYQGSNQPQHF
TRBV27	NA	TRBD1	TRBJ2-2	CASSWDRVGTGELFF
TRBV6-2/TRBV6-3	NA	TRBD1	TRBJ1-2	CASSYLRTGSTRYGYTF
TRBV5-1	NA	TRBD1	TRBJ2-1	CASSPRTGRSNEQFF
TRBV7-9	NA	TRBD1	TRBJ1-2	CASSLAGTGVFGYTF
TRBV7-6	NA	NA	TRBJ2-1	CASSLEPGIYEQFF
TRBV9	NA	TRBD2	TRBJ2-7	CASSSGGRAYEQYF
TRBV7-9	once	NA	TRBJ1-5	CASSPGDIGGNQPQHF
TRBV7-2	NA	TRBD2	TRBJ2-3	CASSRNPTTAGGSTDTQYF
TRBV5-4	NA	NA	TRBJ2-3	CASSFHYGDTQYF
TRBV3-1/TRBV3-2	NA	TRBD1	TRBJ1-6	CASSQAGTGGRIFYSPLHF
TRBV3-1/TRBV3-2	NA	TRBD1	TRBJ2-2	CASRPSGTANTGELFF
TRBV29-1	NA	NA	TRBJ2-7	CSVPAGASYEQYF
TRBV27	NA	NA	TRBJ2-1	CASSLGPGNNEQFF
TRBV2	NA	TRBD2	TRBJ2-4	CASSEEGLAGGIQYF
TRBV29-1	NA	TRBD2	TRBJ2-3	CSVAGVYSGRGTDTQYF
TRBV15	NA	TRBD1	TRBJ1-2	CATSRDRANYGYTF
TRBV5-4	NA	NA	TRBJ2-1	CASSLNPRDYNEQFF
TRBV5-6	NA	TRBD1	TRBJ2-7	CASSIGQGYYEQYF
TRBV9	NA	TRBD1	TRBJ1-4	CASSVEQGKEKLFF
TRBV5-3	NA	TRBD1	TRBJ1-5	CARRDGTGDRSNLSNQPQHF
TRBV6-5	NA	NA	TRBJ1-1	CASKPQGRLNTEAFF
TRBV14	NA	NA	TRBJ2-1	CASSQGGPGDNEQFF
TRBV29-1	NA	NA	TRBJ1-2	CSVRTENYGYTF
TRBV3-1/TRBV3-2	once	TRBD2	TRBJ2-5	CASSLAGTSGVGETQYF
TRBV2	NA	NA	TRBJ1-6	CASSPVAGGSPLHF
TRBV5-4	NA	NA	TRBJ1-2	CASSTQTVRSGGYTF
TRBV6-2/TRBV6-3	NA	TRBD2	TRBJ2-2	CASSNPGLAGVAGELFF
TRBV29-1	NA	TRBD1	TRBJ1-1	CSVRQGEAFF
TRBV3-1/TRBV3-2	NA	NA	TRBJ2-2	CASSHRGGELFF
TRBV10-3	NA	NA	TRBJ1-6	CANAEEGYNSPLHF
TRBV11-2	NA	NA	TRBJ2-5	CASSLAVVRGGAETQYF
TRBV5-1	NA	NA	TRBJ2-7	CASSSIGGYEQYF
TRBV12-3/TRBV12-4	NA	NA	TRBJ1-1	CASSLDRGTEAFF
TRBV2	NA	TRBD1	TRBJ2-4	CASSERGTGFLSIQYF
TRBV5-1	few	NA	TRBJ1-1	CASSFRQGLQNTEAFF
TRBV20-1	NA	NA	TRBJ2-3	CSARDYDTQYF
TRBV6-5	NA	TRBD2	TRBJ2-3	CASRALAGAGDTQYF
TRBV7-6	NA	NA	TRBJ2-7	CASSLAQFYEQYF
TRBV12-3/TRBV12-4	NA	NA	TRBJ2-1	CASSARIHEQFF
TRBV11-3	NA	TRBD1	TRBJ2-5	CASSFWTGGETQYF
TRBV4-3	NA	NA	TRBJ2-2	CASSREAGGTGELFF
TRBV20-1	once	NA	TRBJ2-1	CSWTGSNEQFF
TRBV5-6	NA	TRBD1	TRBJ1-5	CASQPLWGTGDNQPQHF